The rows below give T cell receptor beta chains drawn from one sample of a study of shared clonotypes between healthy human individuals. Sequencing was performed with immunoSEQ multiplex PCR; in TCRdb, only in-frame clones are kept and a portion is missing. The sample holds 700,000 to 950,000 clones, around 96% seen once. The sequenced material came from naive CD8+ T cells sorted from blood. The origin of the receptors is a man younger than 40 in good health. Each CDR3 is given without its conserved first and last residue. A D gene is named only where the DNA matches it firmly.

CDR3aa: ASSVDRAWDGYT; v_gene: TRBV6-1; d_gene: TRBD1; j_gene: TRBJ1-2
CDR3aa: ASSFSAGYQETQY; v_gene: TRBV7-8; d_gene: -; j_gene: TRBJ2-5
CDR3aa: ASSLQVGNSGYT; v_gene: TRBV7-6; d_gene: -; j_gene: TRBJ1-2
CDR3aa: ASSHKDEQTHLMLPQH; v_gene: TRBV5-1; d_gene: -; j_gene: TRBJ1-5
CDR3aa: ASSLGSGADTQY; v_gene: TRBV5-1; d_gene: -; j_gene: TRBJ2-3
CDR3aa: ASSDRSTYEQY; v_gene: TRBV5-1; d_gene: -; j_gene: TRBJ2-7
CDR3aa: SLSRGPNYDTQY; v_gene: TRBV29-1; d_gene: TRBD1; j_gene: TRBJ2-3
CDR3aa: ASSATSQGLHYGYT; v_gene: TRBV6-6; d_gene: -; j_gene: TRBJ1-2
CDR3aa: ASSENSALGNEQY; v_gene: TRBV2; d_gene: -; j_gene: TRBJ2-7
CDR3aa: ASSSSRSGRAGGDTQY; v_gene: TRBV27; d_gene: TRBD2; j_gene: TRBJ2-3
CDR3aa: ASSPGLAGVSETQY; v_gene: TRBV27; d_gene: TRBD2; j_gene: TRBJ2-5
CDR3aa: ASREASSYEQY; v_gene: TRBV5-1; d_gene: TRBD2; j_gene: TRBJ2-7
CDR3aa: ASSLETSGRPDTQY; v_gene: TRBV5-5; d_gene: TRBD2; j_gene: TRBJ2-3
CDR3aa: ASSHLYEQY; v_gene: TRBV14; d_gene: -; j_gene: TRBJ2-7
CDR3aa: ASSVGGGKNYGYT; v_gene: TRBV10-2; d_gene: -; j_gene: TRBJ1-2
CDR3aa: ASSPEGATYNEQF; v_gene: TRBV18; d_gene: TRBD1; j_gene: TRBJ2-1
CDR3aa: ASSIDKTDRKNYGYT; v_gene: TRBV19; d_gene: -; j_gene: TRBJ1-2
CDR3aa: SGTLDRMNTEAF; v_gene: TRBV29-1; d_gene: TRBD1; j_gene: TRBJ1-1
CDR3aa: ASSQERDSPYEQY; v_gene: TRBV4-1; d_gene: -; j_gene: TRBJ2-7
CDR3aa: ASSLGGGQPQH; v_gene: TRBV11-2; d_gene: -; j_gene: TRBJ1-5
CDR3aa: ASRLGGALALGETQY; v_gene: TRBV7-2; d_gene: -; j_gene: TRBJ2-5
CDR3aa: ASSLGTNLIEAF; v_gene: TRBV7-6; d_gene: -; j_gene: TRBJ1-1
CDR3aa: ASSYGTSGKETQY; v_gene: TRBV6-5; d_gene: TRBD2; j_gene: TRBJ2-5
CDR3aa: AIGPAGGPYEQF; v_gene: TRBV10-3; d_gene: TRBD2; j_gene: TRBJ2-1
CDR3aa: SAPRYEGNTEAF; v_gene: TRBV29-1; d_gene: -; j_gene: TRBJ1-1
CDR3aa: ASRRLAAKYNEQF; v_gene: TRBV2; d_gene: TRBD2; j_gene: TRBJ2-1
CDR3aa: ASSEWATVGEQY; v_gene: TRBV25-1; d_gene: -; j_gene: TRBJ2-7
CDR3aa: AISLQGYSTDTQY; v_gene: TRBV10-3; d_gene: -; j_gene: TRBJ2-3
CDR3aa: ASSVTPGLADNEQF; v_gene: TRBV9; d_gene: TRBD2; j_gene: TRBJ2-1
CDR3aa: ASSSRDNSYEQY; v_gene: TRBV5-4; d_gene: -; j_gene: TRBJ2-7
CDR3aa: ASSLLSGSNTGELF; v_gene: TRBV7-3; d_gene: -; j_gene: TRBJ2-2
CDR3aa: ASSYQYEQY; v_gene: TRBV6-5; d_gene: -; j_gene: TRBJ2-7
CDR3aa: ASSEPAEHLGNEQF; v_gene: TRBV25-1; d_gene: -; j_gene: TRBJ2-1
CDR3aa: ASSLSSYRGSTDTQY; v_gene: TRBV27; d_gene: TRBD1; j_gene: TRBJ2-3
CDR3aa: ASSRRAGVRTQY; v_gene: TRBV28; d_gene: TRBD2; j_gene: TRBJ2-5
CDR3aa: ASSIQDTGELF; v_gene: TRBV9; d_gene: -; j_gene: TRBJ2-2
CDR3aa: ASSYPGNQQF; v_gene: TRBV6-6; d_gene: -; j_gene: TRBJ2-1
CDR3aa: ASSLSGGLAGHLADTQY; v_gene: TRBV21-1; d_gene: -; j_gene: TRBJ2-3
CDR3aa: ASSIAGGSYEQY; v_gene: TRBV19; d_gene: -; j_gene: TRBJ2-7
CDR3aa: ARSLSTNISGANVLT; v_gene: TRBV5-3; d_gene: -; j_gene: TRBJ2-6
CDR3aa: ASSYTRGPYNEQF; v_gene: TRBV6-5; d_gene: -; j_gene: TRBJ2-1